One and the same sample provided the 14 T cell receptor beta chains below, sequenced in a study of blood T cell repertoires in COVID-19. This table comes from immunoSEQ multiplex PCR, and its TCRdb copy is limited to in-frame clones, with some not included. This sample has about 380,000 clones; around 89% occur once, and the top ten carry 0.9% to 1.5%. The sequencing sample was made of PBMCs or T cells enriched from blood (not recorded which). Every receptor here comes from a woman aged 18-35 years who had recovered from COVID-19.

This chain uses TRBV3-1 (or the pseudogene TRBV3-2) with TRBJ2-7; D may be TRBD1 (6 bases). The CDR3 contains 13 residues. CDR1 is LGHDT, CDR2 YNNKEL, per germline (reference sequence). Deletions cut 4 bases from V and 2 bases from J, with 9 bases between. The CDR3 region has the DNA TGTGCCAGCAGCCTACGGGACACCTACGAGCAGTACTTC. Translated: CASSLRDTYEQYF.

V gene TRBV25-1 combines with J gene TRBJ2-5; D gene ambiguous. Germline V gene data show CDR1 as MGHDK and CDR2 as SYGVNS. The V and J ends lost 2 bases and 1 base respectively, with 11 bases between them. The length of the CDR3 is 15 residues. The CDR3 DNA reads TGTGCCAGCAGTGAACCCTACGCCTCCCAAGAGACCCAGTACTTC. Translation: CASSEPYASQETQYF.

The chain uses TRBV30 and TRBJ1-4; TRBD1 matches 8 bases. J lost 2 bases, V lost 0 bases, and 8 bases had no gene match. Germline-derived CDR1 and CDR2 are GTSNPN and SVGIG (reference sequence). There are 17 residues in the CDR3. The CDR3 sequence is CAWSVLDRVWTNEKLFF. The CDR3 DNA is TGTGCCTGGAGTGTACTGGACAGGGTATGGACTAATGAAAAACTGTTTTTT.

This rearrangement joins TRBV11-3 to TRBJ1-5; 8 positions match TRBD1. J was trimmed by 7 bases and V by 3 bases; bases with no gene match: 8. Per germline, CDR1 SGHNT and CDR2 YENEEA. The CDR3 totals 15 residues. The CDR3 DNA sequence: TGTGCCAGCAGCTTCTCGGACAGGGACCCACAGCCCCAGCATTTT. It encodes CASSFSDRDPQPQHF.

The genes are TRBV7-9 and TRBJ2-1; 9 nucleotides match TRBD2. Germline values: CDR1 SEHNR, CDR2 FQNEAQ (reference sequence). V shed 1 base and J 5 bases; nucleotides not matched to a gene: 3. The length of the CDR3 is 15 residues. The CDR3 loop reads CASSLGGTSNNEQFF. The CDR3 bases are TGTGCCAGCAGCTTAGGCGGGACTAGCAACAATGAGCAGTTCTTC.

The chain employs TRBV3-1 (or the pseudogene TRBV3-2) and TRBJ1-6, with D perhaps TRBD1 (5 bases). This CDR3 is 18 amino acids long. V was trimmed by 5 bases and J by 5 bases, leaving 22 bases between them. Germline V gene lookup returns CDR1 LGHDT and CDR2 YNNKEL (reference sequence). The CDR3 protein is CASSDTPGHLGNNSPLHF. The CDR3, as DNA: TGTGCCAGCAGCGACACCCCCGGACACCTCGGCAATAATTCACCCCTCCACTTT.

V is TRBV19 and J is TRBJ2-7; D ambiguous. The germline V gene encodes CDR1 LNHDA and CDR2 SQIVND (reference sequence). The CDR3 loop spans 13 amino acids. The V and J ends lost 7 bases and 3 bases respectively, with 13 bases between them. The CDR3 region is CASTRSQSYEQYF. The DNA for the CDR3 is TGTGCCAGTACCCGCTCACAGAGCTACGAGCAGTACTTC.

V is TRBV6-1 and J is TRBJ2-7; D is possibly TRBD2 (6 bases). The CDR3 sequence is 15 residues long. The V end was cut by 2 bases, the J end by 4 bases, with 15 bases between. The germline gives CDR1 MNHNS, CDR2 SASEGT. This CDR3 reads CASSELPGVRYEQYF. For the CDR3, the DNA is TGTGCCAGCAGTGAACTCCCGGGAGTTCGATACGAGCAGTACTTC.

The gene calls are TRBV5-3 and TRBJ2-7, with 7 bases fitting TRBD1. TRBV5-3 falls under the ORF class, with uncertain function. The V segment lost 4 bases and the J segment 0 bases; nucleotides outside the gene matches: 10. The CDR3 consists of 16 residues. CDR3 amino acids: CARSGPDRAHSYEQYF. Written as DNA, the CDR3 is TGTGCCAGAAGCGGACCTGACAGGGCCCACTCCTACGAGCAGTACTTC.

Only one count was recorded for this clone. V gene TRBV25-1 combines with J gene TRBJ1-2; D unresolved. Germline V gives CDR1 MGHDK, CDR2 SYGVNS. V dropped 2 bases and J dropped 5 bases, with 12 bases sitting between them. This CDR3 comprises 14 residues. The CDR3 DNA sequence: TGTGCCAGCAGTGAAGATGGGCCGTTTTATGGCTACACCTTC. Translation: CASSEDGPFYGYTF.

This sequence joins TRBV19 and TRBJ2-7; 11 nucleotides agree with TRBD2. The germline gives CDR1 LNHDA, CDR2 SQIVND (reference sequence). The CDR3 length is 15 residues. The V and J ends lost 4 bases and 1 base, in that order; junction bases with no gene match: 3. CDR3 sequence: CASSTLAGGSYEQYF. As DNA, the CDR3 is TGTGCCAGTAGTACTCTAGCGGGGGGATCCTACGAGCAGTACTTC.

The V gene is TRBV5-1, the J gene TRBJ1-4; 10 bases are shared with TRBD1. J gave up 8 bases and V 4 bases, and 11 bases lay outside the gene matches. The CDR3 extends over 16 amino acids. Per germline, CDR1 SGHRS and CDR2 YFSETQ. The DNA of the CDR3 is TGCGCCAGCAGCCCCGAGCCCGGGACAGGGGTGGAAAAACTGTTTTTT. Translated: CASSPEPGTGVEKLFF.

The chain couples TRBV5-4 to TRBJ2-7, with 7 bases aligning to TRBD1. Germline CDR1 is SGHNT and CDR2 is YYREEE (reference sequence). CDR3 length: 15 amino acids. Trimming took 4 bases from V and 3 from J; bases not matched to a gene: 10. CDR3 sequence reads: CASSPPVGQDYEQYF. The DNA for the CDR3 is TGTGCCAGCAGCCCCCCCGTAGGACAGGACTACGAGCAGTACTTC.

The chain carries TRBV20-1 and TRBJ1-1, with 8 positions matching TRBD1. V lost 8 bases to trimming and J lost 3 bases; unmatched junction nucleotides: 2. The germline gives CDR1 DFQATT, CDR2 SNEGSKA (reference sequence). This CDR3 region has 11 residues. The CDR3 coding sequence is TGCAGTTCGGGACAGGACACTGAAGCTTTCTTT. Translating gives CSSGQDTEAFF.